A selection of T cell receptor beta chains follows, all from one sample in a study of cytomegalovirus exposure and HLA in healthy donors. Method: immunoSEQ multiplex PCR; TCRdb's copy keeps in-frame clones and lacks some. Counted here are fewer than 200,000 clones, roughly 73% occurring once; the ten biggest clones make up less than 2%. The material sequenced was PBMCs. The receptor source for this set is a young woman in good health and CMV-seronegative. The CDR3 runs from the conserved cysteine through the conserved F or W. The order of the fields is J gene, clone size, D gene, V gene, CDR3 DNA, CDR3 protein. The D gene is left open where the match is weak. A clone size is listed for some rows: how often the clone was seen (once, few, many), or a class if it is expanded.

TRBJ1-1 NA TRBD1 TRBV6-1 TGTGCCAGCAGTGAAGTGGACAGGTTCACTGAAGCTTTCTTT CASSEVDRFTEAFF
TRBJ2-1 few TRBD2 TRBV12-5 TGTGCTAGTGGTTCCGGTAGCGGGAGGATTAGTGAGCAGTTCTTC CASGSGSGRISEQFF
TRBJ2-3 NA TRBD2 TRBV30 TGTGCCTGGAGTGTATTTAGCGGGAGTTTCGAGCGGGCAGATACGCAGTATTTT CAWSVFSGSFERADTQYF
TRBJ2-3 NA TRBD2 TRBV5-5 TGTGCCAGCAGGCTCCCGCCGAGGGAACTAGCGGGAGGGTATACGCAGTATTTT CASRLPPRELAGGYTQYF
TRBJ1-1 once TRBD1 TRBV19 TGTGCCAGCCGAGACAGGGGAAACACTGAAGCTTTCTTT CASRDRGNTEAFF
TRBJ1-3 NA NA TRBV4-1 TGCGCCAGCAGCCAAGGACCATTAGGGGGCTCTGGAAACACCATATATTTT CASSQGPLGGSGNTIYF
TRBJ2-3 NA TRBD1 TRBV28 TGTGCCAGCAGTAGCCTAGGACAGGTTATAACAGATACGCAGTATTTT CASSSLGQVITDTQYF
TRBJ2-3 few NA TRBV5-4 TGTGCCAGCAGCTTTCGTCTGGCCATAGATACGCAGTATTTT CASSFRLAIDTQYF
TRBJ1-4 NA NA TRBV7-9 TGTGCCAGCAGCTTAGCCCTCCGGACAGCGGGAAATGAAAAACTGTTTTTT CASSLALRTAGNEKLFF
TRBJ1-2 NA TRBD1 TRBV5-1 TGCGCCAGCAGCCTGGATTTGGACAGGAACTATGGCTACACCTTC CASSLDLDRNYGYTF
TRBJ1-2 NA NA TRBV30 TGTGCCTGGAGTCCCGGCTATGGCTACACCTTC CAWSPGYGYTF
TRBJ2-5 NA NA TRBV7-3 TGTGCCAGCAGCTTCTCGGGGGGCGAGACCCAGTACTTC CASSFSGGETQYF
TRBJ2-5 once NA TRBV29-1 TGCAGCGTTGAAGATGGGAGGTGGGAGACCCAGTACTTC CSVEDGRWETQYF
TRBJ2-2 NA TRBD1 TRBV7-2 TGTGCCAGCAGCAGACGGACAGGGAACACCGGGGAGCTGTTTTTT CASSRRTGNTGELFF
TRBJ1-5 few TRBD1 TRBV6-5 TGTGCCAGCAGAGACAGGGTTGATCAGCCCCAGCATTTT CASRDRVDQPQHF
TRBJ2-5 NA TRBD2 TRBV18 TGTGCCAGCTCACAAAAAGCGGGACCCCAAGAGACCCAGTACTTC CASSQKAGPQETQYF
TRBJ1-2 NA NA TRBV4-1 TGCGCCAGCAGCCAAGCAGGGGCGTGGGCCATCTTC CASSQAGAWAIF
TRBJ1-6 NA TRBD1 TRBV11-2 TGTGCCAGCAGCCCCTCGACAGGGGGTTATAATTCACCCCTCCACTTT CASSPSTGGYNSPLHF
TRBJ1-5 NA NA TRBV7-2 TGTGCCAGCAGCTTAGTCGGGAGCAATCAGCCCCAGCATTTT CASSLVGSNQPQHF
TRBJ2-7 few TRBD1 TRBV18 TGTGCCAGCTCACACCAGGTCTTAGGACAGGGGCTTTACGAGCAGTACTTC CASSHQVLGQGLYEQYF
TRBJ2-1 few TRBD2 TRBV15 TGTGCCACCAGCAGAGATCCTAGCGGGGCATACAATGAGCAGTTCTTC CATSRDPSGAYNEQFF
TRBJ2-1 NA NA TRBV7-9 TGTGCCAGCAGCTCTCTAGGGAGAGCTCGCAGCTCCTACAATGAGCAGTTCTTC CASSSLGRARSSYNEQFF
TRBJ1-6 NA TRBD1 TRBV11-2 TGTGCCAGCAGCTCCAGGGACAGTAAAAGCTCCTATAATTCACCCCTCCACTTT CASSSRDSKSSYNSPLHF
TRBJ1-1 once TRBD1 TRBV30 TGTGCCTGGAGAGAAGGGACAGTCTCCATGAACACTGAAGCTTTCTTT CAWREGTVSMNTEAFF
TRBJ2-3 once NA TRBV6-5 TGTGCCAGCAGTTACACCGCAGGGATCACAGATACGCAGTATTTT CASSYTAGITDTQYF
TRBJ2-7 NA NA TRBV7-8 TGTGCCAGCGGGGGCAGCGGCATATCCTACGAGCAGTACTTC CASGGSGISYEQYF
TRBJ2-5 NA NA TRBV18 TGTGCCAGCTCACGGGGGGTTGAAGAGACCCAGTACTTC CASSRGVEETQYF
TRBJ1-2 NA NA TRBV6-6 TGTGCCAGCAGTTACTCGGAGAACTATGGCTACACCTTC CASSYSENYGYTF
TRBJ1-2 NA NA TRBV6-1 TGTGCCAGCAGTATGACAGATCTTGGCTACACCTTC CASSMTDLGYTF
TRBJ1-1 NA TRBD1 TRBV5-1 TGCGCCAGCAGCCCCGCCGGGACAGGGAATACTGAAGCTTTCTTT CASSPAGTGNTEAFF
TRBJ1-1 few NA TRBV12-5 TGTGCTAGTGGTTTTGTGAGGGCTGAAGCTTTCTTT CASGFVRAEAFF
TRBJ2-7 NA TRBD2 TRBV4-1 TGCGCCAGCAGCCAAGAAAGGACAGCTAGCGGGTCCTCCTACGAGCAGTACTTC CASSQERTASGSSYEQYF
TRBJ2-6 NA TRBD1 TRBV5-4 TGTGCCAGCAGCTTGATGTGGGCAGGGGGCGTTGGGGCCAACGTCCTGACTTTC CASSLMWAGGVGANVLTF
TRBJ2-2 NA NA TRBV19 TGTGCCAGTAGTAGGGGGCGGGTGAGGGACACCGGGGAGCTGTTTTTT CASSRGRVRDTGELFF
TRBJ2-7 NA TRBD1 TRBV10-3 TGTGCCATCAGTGATTTAAAGGCCCGGGACAGGGTGAACGAGCAGTACTTC CAISDLKARDRVNEQYF
TRBJ2-1 few TRBD1 TRBV4-1 TGCGCCAGCAGCCCGACAGGGGTCCGGGTTCGCCATGAGCAGTTCTTC CASSPTGVRVRHEQFF
TRBJ1-2 NA NA TRBV7-6 TGTGCCAGCAGCTTAAATACCGGGACTGGGGGCTATGGCTACACCTTC CASSLNTGTGGYGYTF
TRBJ2-4 once TRBD1 TRBV5-1 TGCGCCAGCAGCCCGACAGGGGGGGCCAAAAACATTCAGTACTTC CASSPTGGAKNIQYF
TRBJ2-5 NA TRBD2 TRBV25-1 TGTGCCAGCAGTGGGGGGGGGAGGGAGACCCAGTACTTC CASSGGGRETQYF
TRBJ2-1 NA NA TRBV19 TGTGCCACCTCGCCCCGGACAATCAGCCATGAGCAGTTCTTC CATSPRTISHEQFF
TRBJ1-1 NA NA TRBV10-3 TGTGCCATCAGAGCCGATTCAGGGCGGCCTGAAGCTTTCTTT CAIRADSGRPEAFF
TRBJ2-3 NA NA TRBV2 TGTGCCAGCAGTGTACGACGACTAGGTGGCCCAGATACGCAGTATTTT CASSVRRLGGPDTQYF
TRBJ1-1 NA TRBD1 TRBV18 TGTGCCAGCTCCCCCGGGACAGGGGGCACTGAAGCTTTCTTT CASSPGTGGTEAFF